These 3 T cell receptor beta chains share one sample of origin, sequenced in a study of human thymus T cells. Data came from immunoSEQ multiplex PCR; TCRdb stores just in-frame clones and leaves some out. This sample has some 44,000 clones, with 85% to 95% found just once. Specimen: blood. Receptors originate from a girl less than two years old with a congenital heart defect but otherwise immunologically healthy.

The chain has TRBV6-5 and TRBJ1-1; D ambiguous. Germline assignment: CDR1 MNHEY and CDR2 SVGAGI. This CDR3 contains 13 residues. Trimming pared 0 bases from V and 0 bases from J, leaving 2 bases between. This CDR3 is CASSYSMNTEAFF. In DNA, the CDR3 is TGTGCCAGCAGTTACTCGATGAACACTGAAGCTTTCTTT.

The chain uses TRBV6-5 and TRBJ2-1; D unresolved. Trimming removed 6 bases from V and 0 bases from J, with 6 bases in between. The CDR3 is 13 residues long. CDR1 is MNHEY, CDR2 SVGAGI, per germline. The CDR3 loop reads CASRESSYNEQFF. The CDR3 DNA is TGTGCCAGCAGGGAGAGCTCCTACAATGAGCAGTTCTTC.

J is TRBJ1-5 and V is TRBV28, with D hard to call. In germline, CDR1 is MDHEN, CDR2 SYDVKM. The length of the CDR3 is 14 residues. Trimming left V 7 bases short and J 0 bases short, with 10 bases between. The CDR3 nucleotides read TGTGCCAGCACAGGCCGTTATAGCAATCAGCCCCAGCATTTT. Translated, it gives CASTGRYSNQPQHF.